This paragraph covers one T cell receptor (beta chain) sequence. This entry comes from a study of blood T cell repertoires in COVID-19. Using immunoSEQ multiplex PCR, the repertoire was profiled, and TCRdb retains in-frame clones only, with some absent. The data hold 350,000 to 450,000 clones, with 88% observed a single time. Someone with COVID-19 had been met by exposed participants within 2 weeks before study entry. Between the trimmed V and J ends, which lost 0 bases and 9 bases, there was a span of 13 bases. The CDR3 is made up of 14 amino acids. The germline gives CDR1 SGDLS, CDR2 YYNGEE. V is TRBV9 and J is TRBJ2-1; perhaps TRBD1 as D (5 bases). Input material: PBMCs or T cells enriched from blood (not recorded which). The TCR originated in a woman between 18 and 29 years old who had been exposed to COVID-19. The CDR3, as DNA: TGTGCCAGCAGCGTAGACCAGGGAAGGGCTGAGCAGTTCTTC. It yields the protein CASSVDQGRAEQFF.